These 32 T cell receptor beta chains originate from one sample sequenced in a study of CD8+ T cells in alopecia areata. Once RNA had been extracted, it was reverse transcribed into cDNA to act as the sequencing template. The assay was immunoSEQ multiplex PCR, and TCRdb's table has in-frame clones only and misses some. The sample was found to contain about 270,000 clones, and every one recurs. A sort of pooled cutaneous lymph node cells used CD4, CD8alpha, NKG2D, NKG2ACE and other stains. The sequenced sample consisted of CD4+ T cells sorted from a lymph node. These receptors all come from a C3H/HeJ mouse with alopecia areata. For the strain, the MHC haplotype given is H2-k.

Of note for this clone: Here the gene names and germline are mouse. The read terminates 4 residues ahead of where the CDR3 ends, so the germline J gene completes it. The genes are TRBV13-1 and TRBJ1-1, with D possibly being TRBD1 (6 bases). With 2 bases removed from V and 1 base from J, the gap between germline ends came to 12 bases. The germline CDR1 and CDR2 sequences are NSHNY and SYGAGN. The CDR3 is 15 amino acids. CDR3 protein: CASSDSGTKNTEVFF. CDR3 bases read: TGTGCCAGCAGTGACTCCGGGACAAAAAACACA.

This clone has more than one count but fewer than ten. Here the gene names and germline are mouse. The read ends 4 residues shy of where the CDR3 ends; the end is completed using the germline J gene. The V call is TRBV17, the J call TRBJ1-1; D might be TRBD1 (6 bases). V lost 5 bases and J lost 0, with 10 bases in between. This CDR3 spans 14 amino acids. Germline V gives CDR1 MNHDT, CDR2 YYDKIL. The CDR3 region is CASSRQDANTEVFF. Partial CDR3 DNA: TGTGCTAGCAGTCGACAGGATGCAAACACA.

This clone showed up many times. Gene labels here are mouse ones. Sequencing ends 4 residues short of the CDR3 end; the germline J gene provides the rest. The chain combines TRBV1 with TRBJ2-5, with D possibly being TRBD1 (6 bases). This CDR3 has 15 amino acids. CDR1 NSQYPW and CDR2 LRSPGD come from the germline V gene (reference sequence). CDR3 sequence reads: CTCSAANRVRDTQYF. CDR3 DNA, as far as it was read: TGCACCTGCAGTGCAGCCAACAGGGTTCGGGAC.

This clone has more than one count but fewer than ten. Gene names are mouse gene names. The read is 4 residues too short to cover the CDR3 end, so that end is filled in from the germline J gene. Other DNA sequences in the sample encode the same CDR3. The chain couples TRBV13-2 to TRBJ2-7, with a possible D match to TRBD1 (5 bases). This CDR3 is built from 13 residues. CDR1 is NNHNN and CDR2 is SYGAGS in the germline V gene (reference sequence). CDR3: CASGDAGQYEQYF. The part of the CDR3 DNA that was read is TGTGCCAGCGGTGATGCTGGACAATAT.

Concerning this clone itself: Gene labels here are mouse ones. The read stops 4 residues short of the end of the CDR3; the missing end is completed from the germline J gene. The V call is TRBV5, the J call TRBJ2-5; TRBD2 matches 11 bases. The germline V gene has CDR1 LGHNA and CDR2 YNLKQL (reference sequence). This CDR3 has 16 residues. The sequenced CDR3 bases are TGTGCCAGCAGCCAAGATAGACTGGGGGGGGATGAC. Translation: CASSQDRLGGDD. The entire CDR3 protein is CASSQDRLGGDDTQYF.

Remarks on this clone: Gene names follow the mouse nomenclature. The read stops 4 residues short of the end of the CDR3; the missing end is completed from the germline J gene. The rearrangement uses TRBV17 and TRBJ2-2; D is possibly TRBD1 (7 bases). The CDR3 is 14 amino acids. CDR1 is MNHDT and CDR2 is YYDKIL in the germline V gene. CDR3 DNA, as far as it was read: TGTGCTAGCAGTAGAAAAGGGGGCAACGGG. This codes for CASSRKGGNG. From start to end, the CDR3 is CASSRKGGNGQLYF.

This clone appeared a few times. Each gene name is a mouse one. The CDR3 end falls 4 residues outside the read, so it is completed with the germline J gene. V gene TRBV13-1 combines with J gene TRBJ2-1, with TRBD1 matching over 7 bases. Trimming at V came to 5 bases and at J to 6 bases, leaving 5 bases not matched to a gene. The CDR3 has 13 residues. Germline CDR1 and CDR2: NSHNY and SYGAGN. CDR3 sequence: CASSAGTVAEQFF. CDR3 DNA, as far as it was read: TGTGCCAGCAGCGCCGGGACAGTTGCT.

Concerning this clone itself: The genes and germline here are from mouse. The CDR3 extends 4 residues past the end of the read, so its final part is completed from the germline J gene. The rearrangement uses TRBV13-1 and TRBJ1-1; tentative D call: TRBD1 (6 bases). The CDR3 consists of 13 residues. The germline gives CDR1 NSHNY, CDR2 SYGAGN. CDR3 bases read: TGTGCCAGCAGTGAGCAGGGGAGGGCA. It specifies CASSEQGRA. The CDR3 in its entirety is CASSEQGRAEVFF.

Notes on this clone: Genes and germline are mouse. Coverage ceases 4 residues before the CDR3 finishes, and the germline J gene fills in the end. The chain is built from TRBV14 and TRBJ2-3, with a tentative D call TRBD1 (6 bases). CDR3 length: 13 residues. Germline V lookup: CDR1 SGHDT, CDR2 FRDEAV. Trimming shortened V by 5 bases and J by 2 bases, and 9 bases separated the two germline ends. The sequenced CDR3 bases are TGTGCCAGCAGGTCAGGGGTTGCAGAA. Its protein product is CASRSGVAE. Given in full, the CDR3 is CASRSGVAETLYF.

Remarks on this clone: The genes are named according to mouse. With the read ending 4 residues before the CDR3 end, the germline J gene is used to fill in that end. V is TRBV19 and J is TRBJ2-5, with 9 bases identical to TRBD1. Germline V gene lookup returns CDR1 FNHDT and CDR2 SITEND (reference sequence). The CDR3 totals 15 residues. The sequenced CDR3 bases are TGTGCCAGCAGTATCGGCCGGGACAGGGAAGAC. Its translation is CASSIGRDRED. The CDR3 in full is CASSIGRDREDTQYF.

This clone was counted a few times. Germline and genes: mouse. The read terminates 4 residues before the CDR3 end, so the remaining end is supplied by the germline J gene. The chain carries TRBV13-3 and TRBJ2-2; 9 bases align to TRBD2. J gave up 3 bases and V 5 bases, and 5 bases lay outside the gene matches. The CDR3 extends over 15 amino acids. The germline V gene has CDR1 NNHDY and CDR2 SYVADS. The part of the CDR3 DNA that was read is TGTGCCAGCAGAACCGGGACTGGGCACACCGGG. This encodes CASRTGTGHTG. The CDR3, in full, reads CASRTGTGHTGQLYF.

This clone came up a few times. Germline and genes: mouse. The read terminates 4 residues before the CDR3 end, so the remaining end is supplied by the germline J gene. V gene TRBV13-3 combines with J gene TRBJ1-2, with 8 nucleotides matching TRBD1. V shed 4 bases, J shed 2 bases, and the junction held 4 bases outside the gene matches. The CDR3 is 14 residues long. Germline V gene lookup returns CDR1 NNHDY and CDR2 SYVADS. CDR3 protein: CASSSRQGNSDYTF. The sequenced part of the CDR3 DNA is TGTGCCAGCAGTTCCCGACAGGGGAACTCC.

A word on this clone: The germline and genes are mouse ones. With the read ending 4 residues before the CDR3 end, the germline J gene is used to fill in that end. The chain uses TRBV17 and TRBJ2-5, with 7 bases aligning to TRBD1. The germline CDR1 and CDR2 sequences are MNHDT and YYDKIL. The V and J ends lost 6 bases and 0 bases, in that order; junction bases with no gene match: 0. The CDR3 totals 13 residues. CDR3 sequence reads: CASRGQNQDTQYF. CDR3 bases read: TGTGCTAGCAGGGGACAGAACCAAGAC. Variable domain in full (rest from reference TRBV17 and TRBJ2-5): DTTVKQNPRYKLARVGKPVNLICSQTMNHDTMYWYQKKPNQAPKLLLFYYDKILNREADTFEKFQSSRPNNSFCSLYIGSAGLEYSAMYLCASRGQNQDTQYFGPGTRLLVL.

As to this clone: This may stem from a read error, because a much larger clone lies one nucleotide away. The gene symbols are mouse symbols. The missing CDR3 end, 4 residues past where the read stops, is filled in from the germline J gene. Other nucleotide sequences from this sample produce the same CDR3. This chain links TRBV13-1 with TRBJ2-2, with 7 nucleotides matching TRBD2. This CDR3 contains 14 residues. The V segment lost 3 bases and the J segment 1 base; nucleotides outside the gene matches: 0. Germline V lookup: CDR1 NSHNY, CDR2 SYGAGN. The CDR3 bases that were read are TGTGCCAGCAGTGGACTGGGAAACACCGGG. Its translation is CASSGLGNTG. The CDR3 as a whole reads CASSGLGNTGQLYF.

Ten or more counts support this clone. The genes are named according to mouse. The sequenced fragment ends 4 residues before the CDR3 boundary, so the rest is inferred from the germline J gene. The sample carries other DNA sequences with the same CDR3. The chain employs TRBV1 and TRBJ1-2; D not resolved. The CDR3 consists of 15 residues. Germline V gives CDR1 NSQYPW, CDR2 LRSPGD (reference sequence). V was cut by 0 bases and J by 0 bases, with 8 bases left in between. The part of the CDR3 DNA that was read is TGCACCTGCAGTGCAGACAGGAGTGCAAACTCC. Its translation: CTCSADRSANS. The whole CDR3 sequence reads CTCSADRSANSDYTF.

Notes on this clone: Gene names are the mouse ones. The read ends 4 residues early relative to the CDR3; the germline J gene fills the gap. This chain joins TRBV17 and TRBJ1-1; D perhaps matches TRBD1 (5 bases). Trimming left V 6 bases short and J 3 bases short, with 11 bases between. Germline CDR1 MNHDT, CDR2 YYDKIL. The CDR3 sequence is 13 residues long. The CDR3 spells CASRERGDTEVFF. The CDR3 bases that were read are TGTGCTAGCAGAGAGAGAGGGGACACA.

This clone has more than one count but fewer than ten. Gene names and germline refer to mouse. Read sequence stops 4 residues before the CDR3 end, and the germline J gene provides the missing end. The chain links TRBV13-1 to TRBJ2-3; a possible D gene is TRBD1 (6 bases). V was cut by 6 bases and J by 0 bases, with 8 bases left in between. This CDR3 is built from 13 residues. The germline V gene encodes CDR1 NSHNY and CDR2 SYGAGN. Partial CDR3 DNA: TGTGCCAGCATCAGGGGTAGTGCAGAA. Translation gives CASIRGSAE. The whole CDR3 region reads CASIRGSAETLYF.

Turning to this clone: Gene names are the mouse ones. The observed sequence ends 4 residues before the CDR3 terminus, with the missing tail filled in from the germline J gene. This chain links TRBV17 with TRBJ1-2; the D gene is possibly TRBD1 (6 bases). Trimming stripped 1 base from V and 4 bases from J, with 13 bases between. CDR1 and CDR2 from the germline V gene are MNHDT and YYDKIL. The CDR3 is 15 residues long. The CDR3 protein is CASSRGGGAGSDYTF. The DNA read from the CDR3 is TGTGCTAGCAGTAGAGGGGGGGGCGCGGGCTCC.

A few counts support this clone. Gene names are the mouse ones. The read terminates 4 residues before the CDR3 end, so the remaining end is supplied by the germline J gene. This chain connects TRBV5 to TRBJ2-2, with D possibly TRBD2 on 6 matching bases. Trimming took off 4 bases at V and 0 bases at J, with 12 bases between the two ends. Germline-derived CDR1 and CDR2 are LGHNA and YNLKQL (reference sequence). The CDR3 length is 16 residues. CDR3 loop: CASSLVTGANTGQLYF. The sequenced part of the CDR3 DNA is TGTGCCAGCAGCCTCGTGACTGGTGCAAACACCGGG.

With regard to this clone: Gene names follow the mouse nomenclature. The missing CDR3 end, 4 residues past where the read stops, is filled in from the germline J gene. The V gene is TRBV14, the J gene TRBJ2-5; possible D gene TRBD1, 6 bases. V was pared by 3 bases and J by 1 base, with 12 bases between. Per the germline V gene, CDR1 is SGHDT and CDR2 is FRDEAV. The CDR3 loop spans 15 amino acids. CDR3 DNA, as far as it was read: TGTGCCAGCAGTTCCCTCAGGGGAGACCAAGAC. Translated, it gives CASSSLRGDQD. The whole CDR3 sequence is CASSSLRGDQDTQYF.

On this clone: These gene names are mouse names. The CDR3 extends 4 residues past the end of the read, so its final part is completed from the germline J gene. The genes are TRBV16 and TRBJ2-5; D is possibly TRBD2 (6 bases). Germline lookup yields CDR1 SGHSA and CDR2 FRNQAP. This CDR3 has 13 amino acids. V was cut by 2 bases and J by 3 bases, with 6 bases left in between. This CDR3 is CASSLLGQDTQYF. The covered CDR3 bases are TGTGCAAGCAGCTTACTGGGGCAAGAC. Variable domain in full (rest from reference TRBV16 and TRBJ2-5): NAGVIQTPRHKVTGKGQEATLWCEPISGHSAVFWYRQTIVQGLEFLTYFRNQAPIDDSGMPKERFSAQMPNQSHSTLKIQSTQPQDSAVYLCASSLLGQDTQYFGPGTRLLVL.

With regard to this clone: Gene names and germline refer to mouse. The CDR3 end lies 4 residues beyond the end of the read and is filled in from the germline J gene. This chain uses TRBV19 with TRBJ2-1; 11 bases are shared with TRBD2. The CDR3 extends over 16 amino acids. With 3 bases clipped from V and 0 bases from J, the junction kept 2 bases outside the gene matches. In germline, CDR1 is FNHDT, CDR2 SITEND (reference sequence). CDR3 loop: CASSTDWGDNYAEQFF. CDR3 DNA (partial): TGTGCCAGCAGTACGGACTGGGGGGATAACTATGCT. The full variable domain, completed using reference TRBV19 and TRBJ2-1, is GGIITQTPKFLIGQEGQKLTLKCQQNFNHDTMYWYRQDSGKGLRLIYYSITENDLQKGDLSEGYDASREKKSSFSLTVTSAQKNEMAVFLCASSTDWGDNYAEQFFGPGTRLTVL.

This clone was observed a few times. Genes and germline come from the mouse. Sequencing ends 4 residues short of the CDR3 end; the germline J gene provides the rest. Other DNA sequences within the sample encode an identical CDR3. This chain joins TRBV17 and TRBJ2-4, with D uncertain. The CDR3 has 13 residues. Trimming cost V 2 bases and J 0 bases, with 3 bases left between them. Germline V CDR1 and CDR2: MNHDT, YYDKIL. Partial CDR3 DNA: TGTGCTAGCAGTAGACAGAGTCAAAAC. This gives the protein CASSRQSQN. The whole CDR3 sequence reads CASSRQSQNTLYF.

Worth noting for this clone: The genes are named according to mouse. The read ends 4 residues before the CDR3 terminus; that terminus is restored from the germline J gene. The J gene is TRBJ2-7, the V gene TRBV13-2, with 9 nucleotides matching TRBD2. Germline CDR1 NNHNN, CDR2 SYGAGS (reference sequence). The ends lost 1 base at V and 3 bases at J; junction bases unmatched: 2. The CDR3 is 14 residues long. This CDR3 is CASGDIWGGYEQYF. Partial CDR3 DNA: TGTGCCAGCGGTGATATCTGGGGGGGCTAT.

This clone was recorded a few times. The gene names here belong to mouse. Read data end 4 residues before the CDR3 end; the end is taken from the germline J gene. This sequence joins TRBV5 and TRBJ2-1; 9 bases line up with TRBD2. Germline V gives CDR1 LGHNA, CDR2 YNLKQL (reference sequence). The CDR3 sequence is 14 residues long. V lost 1 base and J lost 6; bases outside the gene matches: 1. CDR3 in amino acids: CASSQGTGAAEQFF. CDR3 bases read: TGTGCCAGCAGCCAAGGGACTGGGGCTGCT.

This clone has more than one count but fewer than ten. Genes here carry mouse names. The read gets to within 4 residues of the CDR3 end, and the germline J gene fills in the rest. The chain uses TRBV31 and TRBJ2-5; D might be TRBD1 (5 bases). The V end was cut by 3 bases, the J end by 0 bases, with 13 bases between. CDR3 length equals 15 residues. Looked up from germline, CDR1 is GKSSPN and CDR2 is SITVG. This CDR3 reads CAWSPDSFNQDTQYF. The sequenced CDR3 bases are TGTGCCTGGAGCCCCGACAGCTTTAACCAAGAC.

This clone was seen a few times. Genes and germline are mouse. The CDR3 end falls 4 residues outside the read, so it is completed with the germline J gene. In the same sample, other DNA sequences code for this CDR3. The chain carries TRBV1 and TRBJ2-2, with 11 nucleotides matching TRBD2. Germline assignment: CDR1 NSQYPW and CDR2 LRSPGD (reference sequence). J was trimmed by 3 bases and V by 4 bases; bases with no gene match: 4. The CDR3 runs 16 residues. The CDR3 region is CTCSVGLGGDTGQLYF. The CDR3 bases that were read are TGCACCTGCAGTGTCGGACTGGGGGGAGACACCGGG.

Regarding this clone: Genes and germline come from the mouse. The CDR3 end falls 4 residues outside the read, so it is completed with the germline J gene. The gene calls are TRBV19 and TRBJ2-4, with no clear D. In germline, CDR1 is FNHDT, CDR2 SITEND (reference sequence). This CDR3 region has 12 residues. V was cut by 4 bases and J by 3 bases, with 6 bases left in between. The CDR3: CASSLHQNTLYF. The sequenced CDR3 bases are TGTGCCAGCAGTCTACACCAAAAC.

This clone was counted only a few times. Here the gene names and germline are mouse. The read halts 4 residues ahead of the CDR3 end, with the missing end drawn from the germline J gene. The chain is built from TRBV14 and TRBJ2-5; 7 bases line up with TRBD2. The CDR3 loop spans 15 amino acids. Trimming at V came to 4 bases and at J to 1 base, leaving 6 bases not matched to a gene. Germline V gene data show CDR1 as SGHDT and CDR2 as FRDEAV. The CDR3 DNA, read in part, is TGTGCCAGCAGTCCCCTCCTGGGGGACCAAGAC. Amino acid sequence: CASSPLLGDQD. The entire CDR3 protein reads CASSPLLGDQDTQYF.

This clone has more than one count but fewer than ten. Gene names are the mouse ones. The read gets to within 4 residues of the CDR3 end, and the germline J gene fills in the rest. Other DNA sequences in this specimen translate into the identical CDR3. The chain couples TRBV5 to TRBJ2-3, with a weak D call TRBD1 (6 bases). V shed 0 bases and J shed 3 bases, with 10 bases lying between them. The germline V gene has CDR1 LGHNA and CDR2 YNLKQL (reference sequence). The CDR3 extends over 15 amino acids. The part of the CDR3 DNA that was read is TGTGCCAGCAGCCAAGATCAGGGGCGGGCAGAA. This codes for CASSQDQGRAE. The whole CDR3 sequence reads CASSQDQGRAETLYF.

There are a few counts of this clone. Genes here carry mouse names. The CDR3 end falls 4 residues outside the read, so it is completed with the germline J gene. Other DNA variants within this sample encode the same CDR3. The genes are TRBV31 and TRBJ2-5; TRBD1 matches 9 bases. This CDR3 is 14 amino acids long. Germline CDR1 reads GKSSPN; CDR2 reads SITVG. CDR3 bases read: TGTGCCTGGAGTCTAGGACAGGGGAGAGAC. Its protein is CAWSLGQGRD. The entire CDR3 reads CAWSLGQGRDTQYF.

Regarding this clone: The germline and genes are mouse ones. The observed sequence ends 4 residues before the CDR3 terminus, with the missing tail filled in from the germline J gene. The chain joins TRBV2 to TRBJ2-5; D remains ambiguous. V shed 0 bases and J shed 3 bases, with 7 bases lying between them. The CDR3 is 14 amino acids. Germline V lookup: CDR1 LGHNA, CDR2 YSYQKL. The DNA read from the CDR3 is TGTGCCAGCAGCCAAGATTCACAACAAGAC. This gives the protein CASSQDSQQD. The complete CDR3 protein is CASSQDSQQDTQYF.